A selection of T cell receptor beta chains follows, all from one sample in a study of follicular helper T cells after annual influenza vaccination. The assay was immunoSEQ multiplex PCR, and TCRdb's table has in-frame clones only and misses some. Among about 7,800 clones listed, approximately 87% were seen once. This material consisted of CXCR5+ CD38- circulating T follicular helper cells from blood, taken 7 days after influenza vaccination. These TCRs come from an adult who received the influenza vaccine. CDR3s include the opening cysteine and the closing phenylalanine or tryptophan. D genes are given only for firm matches. Expanded clones get a size class; other rows say once, few or many, or leave the size out.

d_call	v_call	j_call	clone_size	cdr3_aa	cdr3_nt
-	TRBV2	TRBJ2-3	-	CASSRHLGGSSTDTQYF	TGTGCCAGCAGCCGGCATTTAGGGGGATCTAGCACAGATACGCAGTATTTT
TRBD1	TRBV15	TRBJ2-7	-	CATSNLPGTGVRTYNYEQYF	TGTGCCACCAGCAACCTCCCCGGGACAGGGGTACGAACTTACAACTACGAGCAGTACTTC
-	TRBV30	TRBJ1-5	-	CAWSGGLDHQPQHF	TGTGCCTGGAGTGGGGGTCTTGATCATCAGCCCCAGCATTTT
TRBD2	TRBV6-5	TRBJ2-7	-	CASSYQRGTYEQYF	TGTGCCAGCAGTTACCAGCGGGGGACCTACGAGCAGTACTTC
TRBD2	TRBV5-1	TRBJ2-1	-	CASSLAGAENEQFF	TGCGCCAGCAGCTTAGCGGGGGCCGAAAATGAGCAGTTCTTC
TRBD1	TRBV18	TRBJ1-1	few	CASSPARSGGNTEAFF	TGTGCCAGCTCACCGGCTCGGTCAGGGGGGAACACTGAAGCTTTCTTT
-	TRBV15	TRBJ2-2	-	CATHGGRGGELFF	TGTGCCACCCACGGGGGAAGGGGCGGGGAGCTGTTTTTT
TRBD1	TRBV6-1	TRBJ1-2	-	CASSELFGKDRTYGYTF	TGTGCCAGCAGTGAACTCTTCGGGAAGGACAGGACCTATGGCTACACCTTC
-	TRBV18	TRBJ1-1	-	CASSPTSSFAQMNTEAFF	TGTGCCAGCTCACCAACGTCCTCCTTCGCCCAGATGAACACTGAAGCTTTCTTT
TRBD1	TRBV7-3	TRBJ2-3	-	CASSSTGATDTQYF	TGTGCCAGCAGCTCGACAGGGGCCACAGATACGCAGTATTTT
TRBD1	TRBV14	TRBJ2-7	once	CASSHGLGKGAQHEQYF	TGTGCCAGCAGCCACGGGCTCGGGAAGGGGGCGCAACACGAGCAGTACTTC
-	TRBV7-2	TRBJ1-5	few	CASSLVRNQPQHF	TGTGCCAGCAGCTTAGTCCGGAATCAGCCCCAGCATTTT
-	TRBV5-1	TRBJ1-1	-	CASSTSFGYQDTEAFF	TGCGCCAGCAGCACATCCTTCGGTTACCAGGACACTGAAGCTTTCTTT
TRBD2	TRBV7-7	TRBJ2-2	-	CASSRLGGAVGELFF	TGTGCCAGCAGCCGACTCGGGGGGGCGGTCGGGGAGCTGTTTTTT
-	TRBV7-8	TRBJ2-1	-	CASRLMGGTYEQFF	TGTGCCAGCAGACTGATGGGGGGCACGTATGAGCAGTTCTTC
TRBD2	TRBV9	TRBJ2-5	-	CASSVKAGGPRETQYF	TGTGCCAGCAGCGTGAAAGCGGGGGGGCCTAGAGAGACCCAGTACTTC
-	TRBV7-2	TRBJ1-5	-	CASSLRGGETQPQHF	TGTGCCAGCAGCTTAAGGGGGGGGGAGACTCAGCCCCAGCATTTT
-	TRBV6-5	TRBJ2-5	-	CASSYSSWETQYF	TGTGCCAGCAGTTATTCGAGTTGGGAGACCCAGTACTTC
TRBD2	TRBV5-4	TRBJ2-3	once	CASSLGGLAGGGTDTQYF	TGTGCCAGCAGCTTGGGCGGACTAGCGGGGGGGGGTACAGATACGCAGTATTTT
TRBD2	TRBV6-5	TRBJ2-4	-	CASSYGRGEAKNIQYF	TGTGCCAGCAGTTACGGGCGGGGGGAGGCCAAAAACATTCAGTACTTC
-	TRBV20-1	TRBJ2-3	-	CSANPLDTQYF	TGCAGTGCAAACCCCTTAGATACGCAGTATTTT
-	TRBV11-2	TRBJ1-4	-	CASSLGLREKLFF	TGTGCCAGCAGCTTGGGGTTGCGTGAAAAACTGTTTTTT
-	TRBV5-6	TRBJ1-2	-	CASTLRAIYGYTF	TGTGCCAGCACTCTGAGGGCGATATATGGCTACACCTTC
-	TRBV7-3	TRBJ1-3	-	CASSQEEGSPPGNTIYF	TGTGCCAGCAGCCAAGAGGAGGGAAGTCCTCCTGGAAACACCATATATTTT
-	TRBV2	TRBJ2-5	-	CASTEGGTQYF	TGTGCCAGCACCGAGGGGGGGACCCAGTACTTC
-	TRBV30	TRBJ1-1	-	CAWLVVSLNTEAFF	TGTGCCTGGCTCGTCGTTAGTCTGAACACTGAAGCTTTCTTT
-	TRBV5-6	TRBJ2-5	-	CASSLLSAGSETQYF	TGTGCCAGCAGCTTGTTGTCCGCAGGGTCGGAGACCCAGTACTTC
-	TRBV30	TRBJ2-3	-	CAWSVLGGSADTQYF	TGTGCCTGGAGTGTTTTGGGCGGGTCCGCAGATACGCAGTATTTT
-	TRBV27	TRBJ2-7	-	CASSFSGIEQYF	TGTGCCAGCAGTTTTTCGGGGATCGAGCAGTACTTC
-	TRBV5-6	TRBJ2-5	-	CASSLRPKETQYF	TGTGCCAGCAGCCTGCGACCGAAAGAGACCCAGTACTTC
TRBD1	TRBV7-2	TRBJ2-1	-	CASSLDRGAYNEQFF	TGTGCCAGCAGCTTGGACAGGGGGGCCTACAATGAGCAGTTCTTC